A selection of T cell receptor beta chains follows, all from one sample in a study of tumor and adjacent non-tumor tissue in lung cancer. TCRdb passed the multiplex PCR reads through MiXCR, listing each CDR3 protein once. The sample contains roughly 82,000 distinct CDR3 sequences, around three quarters of which appear only once. The sequenced sample was distant non-tumor lung tissue. Receptor source: a woman aged 45-60 years with non-small cell lung cancer. Each CDR3 is given with its conserved first and last residue. The D gene is left open where the match is weak. Expanded clones are given a class, and other clones once, few, many or no size at all.

clone_size: -
j_call: TRBJ2-1
v_call: TRBV4-2
d_call: TRBD1
cdr3_aa: CANSPDRDRYNEQFF
cdr3_nt: TGTGCCAACAGCCCAGACCGGGACAGATACAATGAGCAGTTCTTC

clone_size: -
j_call: TRBJ2-1
v_call: TRBV11-2
d_call: TRBD2
cdr3_aa: CASSIGSGTSRRFF
cdr3_nt: TGTGCCAGCAGCATAGGTTCGGGGACTAGCCGGCGGTTCTTC

clone_size: many
j_call: TRBJ2-5
v_call: TRBV5-1
d_call: -
cdr3_aa: CASRPGTTQETQYF
cdr3_nt: TGCGCCAGCAGGCCCGGGACAACCCAAGAGACCCAGTACTTC

clone_size: once
j_call: TRBJ2-3
v_call: TRBV10-1
d_call: TRBD2
cdr3_aa: CASSDPPGTIGWTDTQYF
cdr3_nt: TGCGCCAGCAGTGACCCCCCCGGGACTATCGGGTGGACAGATACGCAGTATTTT

clone_size: -
j_call: TRBJ1-2
v_call: TRBV4-2
d_call: TRBD1
cdr3_aa: CASSPKWEGAMDGYTF
cdr3_nt: TGTGCCAGTAGCCCTAAATGGGAGGGGGCTATGGATGGCTACACCTTC

clone_size: -
j_call: TRBJ1-4
v_call: TRBV6-5
d_call: -
cdr3_aa: CASSELIGLGEKLLF
cdr3_nt: TGTGCCAGCAGTGAGCTTATCGGGTTAGGTGAAAAACTGCTTTTT

clone_size: many
j_call: TRBJ2-2
v_call: TRBV6-4
d_call: -
cdr3_aa: CASRLAINTGELFF
cdr3_nt: TGTGCCAGCCGGCTAGCGATTAACACCGGGGAGCTGTTTTTT

clone_size: -
j_call: TRBJ2-1
v_call: TRBV29-1
d_call: -
cdr3_aa: CSLEDHTGAQFF
cdr3_nt: TGCAGCCTTGAAGATCACACGGGAGCGCAGTTCTTC

clone_size: many
j_call: TRBJ1-1
v_call: TRBV20-1
d_call: -
cdr3_aa: CSARDGHMNTEAFF
cdr3_nt: TGCAGTGCTAGAGACGGACACATGAACACTGAAGCTTTCTTT

clone_size: -
j_call: TRBJ2-1
v_call: TRBV10-1
d_call: -
cdr3_aa: CASSDSEPSEQLF
cdr3_nt: TGCGCCAGCAGTGACTCGGAGCCGAGTGAGCAGCTCTTC

clone_size: -
j_call: TRBJ2-1
v_call: TRBV12-3/TRBV12-4
d_call: -
cdr3_aa: CACSYPGRGSIEQFF
cdr3_nt: TGTGCCTGCAGTTACCCGGGACGGGGATCTATTGAGCAGTTCTTC

clone_size: once
j_call: TRBJ1-2
v_call: TRBV6-5
d_call: -
cdr3_aa: CASSYSMHGCGYTF
cdr3_nt: TGTGCCAGCAGTTACTCGATGCATGGCTGCGGCTACACCTTC

clone_size: -
j_call: TRBJ2-1
v_call: TRBV12-3/TRBV12-4
d_call: TRBD2
cdr3_aa: CASTLIAGAGNEQFF
cdr3_nt: TGTGCCAGCACGCTAATAGCGGGGGCGGGCAATGAGCAGTTCTTC

clone_size: -
j_call: TRBJ2-1
v_call: TRBV6-5
d_call: -
cdr3_aa: CASSYSFACSFYNEQFF
cdr3_nt: TGTGCCAGCAGTTACTCCTTTGCCTGCAGCTTCTACAATGAGCAGTTCTTC

clone_size: -
j_call: TRBJ2-5
v_call: TRBV6-2/TRBV6-3
d_call: -
cdr3_aa: CASMGRRDPRSGQETQYF
cdr3_nt: TGTGCCAGCATGGGACGGCGGGACCCTCGAAGTGGACAAGAGACCCAGTACTTC

clone_size: -
j_call: TRBJ1-4
v_call: TRBV6-5
d_call: -
cdr3_aa: CANSHLNPWGSNEKLLF
cdr3_nt: TGTGCCAACAGCCATCTTAATCCATGGGGCTCTAATGAAAAACTGCTTTTT

clone_size: -
j_call: TRBJ1-5
v_call: TRBV6-5
d_call: -
cdr3_aa: CASSYLCISNQPQHF
cdr3_nt: TGTGCCAGCAGTTACTTGTGTATTAGCAATCAGCCCCAGCATTTT

clone_size: once
j_call: TRBJ2-1
v_call: TRBV29-1
d_call: -
cdr3_aa: CCVELSGSSYNKQFF
cdr3_nt: TGCTGCGTTGAACTGTCCGGGAGCTCCTACAATAAGCAGTTTTTC

clone_size: -
j_call: TRBJ2-3
v_call: TRBV12-3/TRBV12-4
d_call: -
cdr3_aa: CASSLGGSSQPQYF
cdr3_nt: TGTGCCAGCAGTTTAGGAGGCAGCAGTCAGCCCCAGTATTTT

clone_size: many
j_call: TRBJ1-5
v_call: TRBV20-1
d_call: -
cdr3_aa: CSARVMYGEWSNQPQHF
cdr3_nt: TGCAGTGCTAGAGTTATGTACGGGGAATGGAGCAATCAGCCCCAGCATTTT

clone_size: -
j_call: TRBJ1-5
v_call: TRBV12-3/TRBV12-4
d_call: -
cdr3_aa: CAGKGRGNQSQHF
cdr3_nt: TGTGCCGGCAAGGGCAGGGGCAATCAGTCCCAGCATTTT

clone_size: -
j_call: TRBJ2-3
v_call: TRBV11-2
d_call: TRBD2
cdr3_aa: CASSLWGQLATDTPYF
cdr3_nt: TGTGCCAGCAGCTTGTGGGGCCAACTAGCGACAGATACCCCATATTTT

clone_size: -
j_call: TRBJ1-5
v_call: TRBV4-2
d_call: -
cdr3_aa: CASSKGTGTTTYTQHF
cdr3_nt: TGTGCCAGCAGTAAGGGGACCGGGACCACCACATATACGCAGCATTTT

clone_size: -
j_call: TRBJ2-7
v_call: TRBV11-2
d_call: -
cdr3_aa: CASSFGGSASCEQYF
cdr3_nt: TGTGCCAGCAGCTTCGGGGGTAGCGCCTCCTGCGAGCAGTATTTC

clone_size: -
j_call: TRBJ2-2
v_call: TRBV11-2
d_call: -
cdr3_aa: CASSEVAGVLFF
cdr3_nt: TGTGCCAGCAGCGAAGTCGCCGGGGTGTTGTTTTTT

clone_size: -
j_call: TRBJ2-1
v_call: TRBV10-1
d_call: TRBD2
cdr3_aa: CSSSPGTSINEQFF
cdr3_nt: TGCTCCAGCAGTCCCGGGACTAGCATTAATGAGCAGTTCTTC

clone_size: -
j_call: TRBJ1-5
v_call: TRBV11-2
d_call: -
cdr3_aa: CACSPGGAYSNQPQHF
cdr3_nt: TGTGCCTGCAGCCCCGGAGGTGCTTATAGCAATCAGCCCCAGCATTTC

clone_size: once
j_call: TRBJ2-7
v_call: TRBV11-1
d_call: -
cdr3_aa: CANSSRQSSYEQYF
cdr3_nt: TGTGCCAACAGCTCTCGACAGAGTTCCTATGAACAGTACTTC

clone_size: -
j_call: TRBJ2-1
v_call: TRBV12-3/TRBV12-4
d_call: -
cdr3_aa: CASSLVGSLQIEQFF
cdr3_nt: TGTGCCAGCAGTTTAGTAGGGAGTTTGCAGATTGAGCAGTTCTTC

clone_size: -
j_call: TRBJ2-5
v_call: TRBV6-5
d_call: -
cdr3_aa: CASRRRNQEAQYF
cdr3_nt: TGTGCCAGCAGGCGGAGAAACCAAGAGGCCCAGTACTTC

clone_size: once
j_call: TRBJ1-1
v_call: TRBV6-2/TRBV6-3
d_call: TRBD1
cdr3_aa: CASSYLDREAMAFF
cdr3_nt: TGTGCCAGCAGCTACCTCGACAGGGAAGCGATGGCTTTCTTT

clone_size: -
j_call: TRBJ2-1
v_call: TRBV11-1
d_call: TRBD2
cdr3_aa: CVSSLAASGSHEKFF
cdr3_nt: TGTGTCAGCAGTTTAGCGGCTAGCGGGAGTCATGAGAAGTTCTTC

clone_size: -
j_call: TRBJ2-5
v_call: TRBV6-1
d_call: -
cdr3_aa: CANSESFSGTQYF
cdr3_nt: TGTGCCAACAGTGAATCGTTCAGCGGGACCCAGTACTTC

clone_size: -
j_call: TRBJ2-7
v_call: TRBV4-2
d_call: -
cdr3_aa: CAGSQDVNYEQYF
cdr3_nt: TGTGCCGGCAGCCAAGATGTAAACTACGAGCAGTACTTC

clone_size: -
j_call: TRBJ2-7
v_call: TRBV28
d_call: -
cdr3_aa: CVSSFSRGRDEQYF
cdr3_nt: TGTGTCAGCAGTTTCAGTCGGGGCAGGGACGAGCAGTACTTC

clone_size: -
j_call: TRBJ2-1
v_call: TRBV11-2
d_call: -
cdr3_aa: CASSLEPGRGFTKQFF
cdr3_nt: TGTGCCAGCAGTTTGGAACCGGGACGGGGATTCACTAAGCAGTTCTTC

clone_size: -
j_call: TRBJ2-1
v_call: TRBV7-9
d_call: -
cdr3_aa: CTTGRGGSEAYNEQFF
cdr3_nt: TGTACCACGGGGCGAGGGGGGAGCGAGGCCTACAATGAGCAGTTCTTC

clone_size: few
j_call: TRBJ2-5
v_call: TRBV6-1
d_call: TRBD2
cdr3_aa: CASSEGLAGGTQYF
cdr3_nt: TGTGCCAGCAGTGAAGGGCTAGCGGGGGGGACCCAGTACTTC

clone_size: -
j_call: TRBJ2-7
v_call: TRBV2
d_call: TRBD2
cdr3_aa: CASSEIMSGRGEQYF
cdr3_nt: TGTGCCAGCAGTGAGATTATGAGCGGGAGAGGTGAGCAGTACTTC

clone_size: medium-sized
j_call: TRBJ1-5
v_call: TRBV6-1
d_call: TRBD1
cdr3_aa: CASSIRWDSRQPQHF
cdr3_nt: TGTGCCAGCAGTATACGCTGGGACAGTCGTCAGCCCCAGCATTTT

clone_size: -
j_call: TRBJ1-1
v_call: TRBV11-2
d_call: -
cdr3_aa: CTNSLEPGADTEAFF
cdr3_nt: TGTACCAACAGCTTAGAGCCGGGGGCGGACACTGAAGCTTTCTTT

clone_size: -
j_call: TRBJ2-1
v_call: TRBV11-1
d_call: -
cdr3_aa: CASSPHGASEIGEQSF
cdr3_nt: TGTGCCAGCAGCCCACACGGGGCCAGCGAGATTGGTGAGCAGTCCTTC

clone_size: -
j_call: TRBJ2-7
v_call: TRBV29-1
d_call: TRBD2
cdr3_aa: CSIAGEAGGVLYEQYF
cdr3_nt: TGCAGCATTGCTGGGGAAGCGGGAGGAGTCTTGTACGAGCAGTACTTC

clone_size: -
j_call: TRBJ2-2
v_call: TRBV6-1
d_call: TRBD1
cdr3_aa: CAGRDRDVGEQFF
cdr3_nt: TGTGCCGGGCGGGACAGGGACGTAGGGGAGCAGTTTTTT

clone_size: -
j_call: TRBJ2-2
v_call: TRBV10-1
d_call: -
cdr3_aa: CVGRLGNNGELFF
cdr3_nt: TGCGTCGGCCGACTAGGGAACAACGGGGAGCTGTTTTTT

clone_size: -
j_call: TRBJ2-3
v_call: TRBV15
d_call: -
cdr3_aa: CVTEGQPNTVTQYF
cdr3_nt: TGTGTCACGGAAGGCCAACCCAACACAGTTACGCAGTATTTT

clone_size: once
j_call: TRBJ2-7
v_call: TRBV10-1
d_call: -
cdr3_aa: CASGVGCGGLSYEQYF
cdr3_nt: TGCGCCAGCGGTGTCGGGTGCGGAGGCCTCTCCTACGAGCAGTACTTC

clone_size: -
j_call: TRBJ2-6
v_call: TRBV24-1
d_call: -
cdr3_aa: CATSDFEVGGVANVLTF
cdr3_nt: TGTGCTACCAGTGATTTTGAGGTTGGCGGTGTGGCCAACGTCCTGACTTTC

clone_size: -
j_call: TRBJ2-7
v_call: TRBV5-1
d_call: -
cdr3_aa: CAKSESGRWIYEQYF
cdr3_nt: TGCGCCAAGAGCGAATCGGGGAGATGGATATACGAGCAGTACTTC

clone_size: many
j_call: TRBJ2-1
v_call: TRBV6-4
d_call: -
cdr3_aa: CASIKGLNEQFF
cdr3_nt: TGTGCCAGCATCAAGGGACTCAATGAGCAGTTCTTC

clone_size: -
j_call: TRBJ1-6
v_call: TRBV4-1
d_call: -
cdr3_aa: CASSRQVGDNSPLHF
cdr3_nt: TGCGCCAGCAGCCGACAGGTAGGCGACAATTCACCCCTCCACTTT

clone_size: many
j_call: TRBJ2-7
v_call: TRBV28
d_call: TRBD1
cdr3_aa: CASSPTRTGGSYLYEQYF
cdr3_nt: TGTGCCAGCAGTCCCACAAGGACAGGGGGGTCCTATCTCTACGAGCAGTACTTC

clone_size: -
j_call: TRBJ1-1
v_call: TRBV6-5
d_call: -
cdr3_aa: CVSSRQTDTEAFF
cdr3_nt: TGTGTCAGCAGCCGACAGACTGACACTGAAGCTTTCTTT

clone_size: -
j_call: TRBJ1-4
v_call: TRBV4-2
d_call: -
cdr3_aa: CANSPTPAQPNEKLFF
cdr3_nt: TGTGCCAACAGCCCAACACCGGCACAGCCTAATGAGAAACTGTTTTTT

clone_size: -
j_call: TRBJ1-5
v_call: TRBV2
d_call: TRBD1
cdr3_aa: CASRGQEKQPQHF
cdr3_nt: TGTGCCAGCAGAGGACAGGAAAAACAGCCCCAGCATTTT

clone_size: many
j_call: TRBJ1-1
v_call: TRBV6-5
d_call: -
cdr3_aa: CASSLLGGQTEAFF
cdr3_nt: TGTGCCAGCAGTCTCCTGGGAGGGCAAACTGAAGCTTTCTTT

clone_size: once
j_call: TRBJ1-1
v_call: TRBV6-5
d_call: -
cdr3_aa: CASSYGGSVDSGAFF
cdr3_nt: TGTGCCAGCAGTTACGGGGGGTCGGTCGACTCTGGAGCTTTCTTT

clone_size: -
j_call: TRBJ2-3
v_call: TRBV11-2
d_call: -
cdr3_aa: CASDLGVLTSTDTQYF
cdr3_nt: TGTGCCAGCGACTTAGGGGTCCTAACTAGCACAGATACGCAGTATTTC